This is a list of T cell receptor beta chains from one sample in a study of T cells in Graves' hyperthyroidism and ophthalmopathy. TCRdb recomputed calls from the multiplex PCR reads with MiXCR, one row per CDR3 protein. The data hold fewer than 900,000 distinct CDR3 sequences, with around 15% observed a single time. The sequencing input was blood. The receptor source for this set is a man aged 18 to 35 with Graves' hyperthyroidism. CDR3s include the opening cysteine and the closing phenylalanine or tryptophan. A D gene is named only where the DNA matches it firmly. Part of the rows lack a size; the others show once, few, many or a class for expanded clones.

j_call: TRBJ2-5
d_call: TRBD1
v_call: TRBV12-3/TRBV12-4
clone_size: many
cdr3_length: 14
cdr3_nt: TGTGCCAGCAGTTCAGGGGGCGCCCCCAAGACCCAGTACTTC
cdr3_aa: CASSSGGAPKTQYF

j_call: TRBJ2-7
d_call: TRBD1
v_call: TRBV11-3
clone_size: -
cdr3_length: 18
cdr3_nt: TGTGCCAGCAGCCACTGGGACAGGGGGCGCGTCCGTTCCTACGAGCAGTACTTC
cdr3_aa: CASSHWDRGRVRSYEQYF

j_call: TRBJ2-7
d_call: -
v_call: TRBV6-5
clone_size: -
cdr3_length: 14
cdr3_nt: TGTGCCAGCAGTTACTCCGCGGGGAACCACGAGCAGTACTTC
cdr3_aa: CASSYSAGNHEQYF

j_call: TRBJ1-2
d_call: -
v_call: TRBV9
clone_size: few
cdr3_length: 13
cdr3_nt: TGTGCCAGCAGCGTAGTCCCGGGGAATGGCTACACCTTC
cdr3_aa: CASSVVPGNGYTF

j_call: TRBJ2-1
d_call: -
v_call: TRBV5-1
clone_size: -
cdr3_length: 15
cdr3_nt: TGCGCCAGCAGCTTCGGGGGAACTCCTTACAATGAGCAGTTCTTC
cdr3_aa: CASSFGGTPYNEQFF

j_call: TRBJ1-4
d_call: TRBD1
v_call: TRBV6-1
clone_size: many
cdr3_length: 15
cdr3_nt: TGTGCCAGCAGTGAAGTAATAGGACAGGATGAAAAACTGTTTTTT
cdr3_aa: CASSEVIGQDEKLFF

j_call: TRBJ2-1
d_call: TRBD2
v_call: TRBV27
clone_size: many
cdr3_length: 18
cdr3_nt: TGTGCCAGCAGCAGTAGGTCTTGGGGGGAGGGCCCCTACAATGAGCAGTTCTTC
cdr3_aa: CASSSRSWGEGPYNEQFF

j_call: TRBJ2-3
d_call: -
v_call: TRBV29-1
clone_size: many
cdr3_length: 12
cdr3_nt: TGCAGCGTTGAGACCCCACAAGATACGCAGTATTTT
cdr3_aa: CSVETPQDTQYF

j_call: TRBJ1-5
d_call: TRBD1
v_call: TRBV4-1
clone_size: few
cdr3_length: 15
cdr3_nt: TGCGCCAGCAGCCAGGGCGGGACAGGGTATCAGCCCCAGCATTTT
cdr3_aa: CASSQGGTGYQPQHF

j_call: TRBJ1-1
d_call: -
v_call: TRBV24-1
clone_size: -
cdr3_length: 10
cdr3_nt: TGTGCCACCAGACAGGCTGAAGCTTTCTTT
cdr3_aa: CATRQAEAFF

j_call: TRBJ2-1
d_call: -
v_call: TRBV19
clone_size: -
cdr3_length: 15
cdr3_nt: TGTGCCAGTAGTATGCCCACAGGGACCTACAATGAGCAGTTCTTC
cdr3_aa: CASSMPTGTYNEQFF

j_call: TRBJ2-3
d_call: TRBD1
v_call: TRBV9
clone_size: -
cdr3_length: 15
cdr3_nt: TGTGCCAGCAGCACCGGGACAGGGGGAATAGATACGCAGTATTTT
cdr3_aa: CASSTGTGGIDTQYF

j_call: TRBJ2-1
d_call: TRBD2
v_call: TRBV28
clone_size: -
cdr3_length: 20
cdr3_nt: TGTGCCAGCAGTTGGACCCCCGGGACTAGCGGGAGAAGGTCCGACAATGAGCAGTTCTTC
cdr3_aa: CASSWTPGTSGRRSDNEQFF

j_call: TRBJ2-7
d_call: TRBD2
v_call: TRBV20-1
clone_size: few
cdr3_length: 12
cdr3_nt: TGCAGTGCTCCCCGGGCGGGAGGCGAGCAGTACTTC
cdr3_aa: CSAPRAGGEQYF

j_call: TRBJ2-1
d_call: TRBD2
v_call: TRBV9
clone_size: few
cdr3_length: 15
cdr3_nt: TGTGCCAGCAGCGCAACTAGCGGATTGTACAATGAGCAGTTCTTC
cdr3_aa: CASSATSGLYNEQFF

j_call: TRBJ2-7
d_call: TRBD1
v_call: TRBV28
clone_size: many
cdr3_length: 15
cdr3_nt: TGTGCCAGCAGTGCCCCCGCAGGGGGAACCTACGAGCAGTACTTC
cdr3_aa: CASSAPAGGTYEQYF

j_call: TRBJ1-6
d_call: -
v_call: TRBV6-1
clone_size: few
cdr3_length: 14
cdr3_nt: TGTGCCAGCGCCAACCCAGGGGAGGAATCACCCCTCCACTTT
cdr3_aa: CASANPGEESPLHF

j_call: TRBJ1-6
d_call: -
v_call: TRBV20-1
clone_size: few
cdr3_length: 12
cdr3_nt: TGCAGTGCTCCGGACAGTCTTTCACCCCTCCACTTT
cdr3_aa: CSAPDSLSPLHF